The next 29 T cell receptor beta chains were all read from a single sample in a study of tumor-infiltrating lymphocytes in primary liver carcinoma. Unsorted whole blood yielded blood RNA, and germline DNA was extracted as well. With a constant-region primer, TCR beta cDNA was made from about 0.55 ug of total RNA. Three nested multiplex PCR rounds of slightly modified ARM-PCR generated TCR beta libraries. Running 9 to 10 cycles apiece, the first two PCR rounds relied on TRBV1-TRBV30 forward primers together with a C-beta reverse primer. Via MiXCR, TCRdb re-called the multiplex PCR reads, giving one row per CDR3 protein. The table records more than 150,000 distinct CDR3 sequences, 60% of them present only once. The sample consisted of peripheral blood. The receptors derive from a man in his forties or fifties with primary liver carcinoma and hepatitis B virus infection.

Worth noting for this clonotype: An end of the junction does not agree with germline; a read error may underlie this. The chain joins TRBV11-2 to TRBJ2-3; no clear D gene. The CDR3 is 12 residues long. Germline loops: CDR1 SGHAT, CDR2 FQNNGV. This CDR3 is CVSRSSTDTQYF. CDR3 DNA sequence: TGTGTCAGCAGATCGTCCACAGATACGCAGTATTTT.

To note about this clonotype: At one end, the junction sequence differs from germline, possibly due to a read error. The chain combines TRBV7-8 with TRBJ2-1; D may be TRBD1 (5 bases). Germline V CDR1 and CDR2: SGHVS, FQNEAQ. The CDR3 runs 15 residues. CDR3 coding DNA: TGTGCCAGCCTAGGATCGGTAGGGGATAGGGGTGAGCAATTCTTC. This gives the protein CASLGSVGDRGEQFF.

With regard to this clonotype: The junction and the germline gene differ at one end; a read error may be behind it. The chain joins TRBV11-1 to TRBJ2-1; 13 bases are shared with TRBD2. Germline CDR1 reads SGHAT; CDR2 reads FQDESV (reference sequence). CDR3 length: 16 residues. The CDR3 DNA follows: TGTCCCAGCAGCCCACGGACTAGCGGGAGAGGGGATGAGCAGCTCTTC. Translating it yields CPSSPRTSGRGDEQLF.

Many counts were recorded for this clonotype. V and J are TRBV11-3 and TRBJ2-7, with D possibly TRBD1 on 6 matching bases. The CDR3 has 13 residues. Germline lookup yields CDR1 SGHNT and CDR2 YENEEA. Trimming pared 2 bases from V and 3 bases from J, leaving 8 bases between. CDR3 sequence: CASSLRTDYEQYF. CDR3 bases: TGTGCCAGCAGCTTAAGGACAGACTACGAGCAGTACTTC.

The chain links TRBV4-2 to TRBJ2-7; 8 bases map to TRBD1. V lost 6 bases to trimming and J lost 5 bases; unmatched junction nucleotides: 12. CDR3 size: 15 residues. CDR1 and CDR2 (germline): LGHNA, YNFKEQ. CDR3 sequence (DNA): TGTGCCAGCAGACAGACGTGGCAGGGGGCACACGAGCAGTACTTC. As protein: CASRQTWQGAHEQYF.

In this sample, this clonotype turned up many times. The J gene is TRBJ2-1, the V gene TRBV11-2; D perhaps matches TRBD2 (6 bases). The CDR3 has 15 amino acids. The germline gives CDR1 SGHAT, CDR2 FQNNGV. V lost 5 bases and J 5 bases, leaving 16 bases between the germline ends. The CDR3 sequence is CASSGPGLYHNEQFF. CDR3 in DNA: TGTGCCAGCAGCGGCCCGGGACTGTATCACAATGAGCAGTTCTTC. Variable domain in full (rest from reference TRBV11-2 and TRBJ2-1): EAGVAQSPRYKIIEKRQSVAFWCNPISGHATLYWYQQILGQGPKLLIQFQNNGVVDDSQLPKDRFSAERLKGVDSTLKIQPAKLEDSAVYLCASSGPGLYHNEQFFGPGTRLTVL.

The chain combines TRBV11-2 with TRBJ2-3; D gene unclear. The V end was cut by 6 bases, the J end by 7 bases, with 11 bases between. From germline, CDR1 is SGHAT and CDR2 FQNNGV. The CDR3 is 12 residues long. The CDR3 protein is CASSPGYHTQYF. CDR3 coding DNA: TGTGCCAGCAGTCCCGGATATCATACGCAGTATTTT. Looking up the rest from reference TRBV11-2 and TRBJ2-3 gives the full variable domain: EAGVAQSPRYKIIEKRQSVAFWCNPISGHATLYWYQQILGQGPKLLIQFQNNGVVDDSQLPKDRFSAERLKGVDSTLKIQPAKLEDSAVYLCASSPGYHTQYFGPGTRLTVL.

Note on this clonotype: One junction end disagrees with the germline gene, perhaps due to a read error. The chain combines TRBV6-1 with TRBJ1-5, with D maybe TRBD1 (6 bases). The germline V gene encodes CDR1 MNHNS and CDR2 SASEGT. This CDR3 is built from 14 residues. The CDR3 DNA reads as TGTGCCAGCGGACGACAGGAGAATAATCAGCTCCAGCATTTT. As protein: CASGRQENNQLQHF.

The gene calls are TRBV4-2 and TRBJ2-5; 11 bases are shared with TRBD2. The CDR3 is made up of 16 amino acids. With 4 bases clipped from V and 2 bases from J, the junction kept 6 bases outside the gene matches. Germline V lookup: CDR1 LGHNA, CDR2 YNFKEQ. CDR3 DNA sequence: TGTGCCAGCAGCCCGGGACTAGCGGCGGGGCAAGAGACCCAGTACTTC. Its translation is CASSPGLAAGQETQYF.

This clonotype was recorded only once. J is TRBJ2-7 and V is TRBV4-1; D remains unclear. The CDR3 length is 15 residues. Germline V CDR1 and CDR2: MGHRA, YSYEKL. Trimming removed 5 bases from V and 0 bases from J, with 14 bases in between. As DNA, the CDR3 is TGCGCCAGCAGCAAGTGGAAGGGAAGCTCCTACGAGCAGTACTTC. It translates to CASSKWKGSSYEQYF.

In its sample, this clonotype was seen a few times. The chain uses TRBV4-1 and TRBJ1-3, with TRBD1 identical over 7 bases. V was pared by 2 bases and J by 0 bases, with 7 bases of the junction left unmatched. Germline V lookup: CDR1 MGHRA, CDR2 YSYEKL. The CDR3 totals 17 residues. The CDR3 DNA follows: TGCGCCAGCAGCCAAATACTCCGGACAGGCTCTGGAAACACCATATATTTT. This encodes CASSQILRTGSGNTIYF.

This clonotype was found once. A much larger clone lies one base from this, so it may be a read error. The rearrangement uses TRBV7-2 and TRBJ2-1; possibly TRBD1 for D (6 bases). V was cut by 1 base and J by 9 bases, with 19 bases left in between. Germline values: CDR1 SGHTA, CDR2 FQGNSA. The CDR3 totals 16 residues. The CDR3 protein is CASSLEGRQGFSEQFF. As DNA, the CDR3 is TGTGCCAGCAGCTTAGAGGGCAGGCAGGGGTTCAGTGAGCAGTTCTTC. Full variable domain (outside the CDR3, taken from reference TRBV7-2 and TRBJ2-1): GAGVSQSPSNKVTEKGKDVELRCDPISGHTALYWYRQSLGQGLEFLIYFQGNSAPDKSGLPSDRFSAERTGGSVSTLTIQRTQQEDSAVYLCASSLEGRQGFSEQFFGPGTRLTVL.

As to this clonotype: This may come from a read error, since a much larger clone is one base off. J is TRBJ2-1 and V is TRBV11-2; either TRBD1 or TRBD2 may fit D (5 bases each). The CDR3 is 13 amino acids. Looked up from germline, CDR1 is SGHAT and CDR2 is FQNNGV. The CDR3, as DNA: TGTGCCGGCAGCGTTAGCTCTCTTGGGGGGCAGTTCTTC. Amino acid sequence: CAGSVSSLGGQFF. Full variable domain (remainder filled in from reference TRBV11-2 and TRBJ2-1): EAGVAQSPRYKIIEKRQSVAFWCNPISGHATLYWYQQILGQGPKLLIQFQNNGVVDDSQLPKDRFSAERLKGVDSTLKIQPAKLEDSAVYLCAGSVSSLGGQFFGPGTRLTVL.

Comments on this clonotype: A clone one base away is much larger, so this may be a read error. V usage is TRBV6-5 and J usage is TRBJ1-2; D gene unclear. Germline V gene lookup returns CDR1 MNHEY and CDR2 SVGAGI. CDR3 length: 14 amino acids. The CDR3 sequence is CVSSYSTANYGYTF. CDR3 sequence (DNA): TGTGTCAGCAGTTACTCCACAGCGAACTATGGCTACACCTTC.

The chain recombines TRBV6-6 with TRBJ2-1; TRBD2 is a possible D gene (6 bases). CDR1 and CDR2 from the germline V gene are MNHNY and SVGAGI (reference sequence). Trimming removed 5 bases from V and 10 bases from J, with 21 bases in between. CDR3 size: 15 residues. CDR3 sequence reads: CASSRLVTKECEQFF. CDR3 bases: TGTGCCAGCAGTCGACTAGTAACTAAAGAATGCGAGCAGTTCTTC.

This clonotype was counted only a few times. The chain recombines TRBV4-2 with TRBJ1-5, with D hard to call. The CDR3 runs to 15 residues. The germline V and J ends were trimmed by 4 bases and 4 bases, with 14 bases remaining between them. CDR1 is LGHNA and CDR2 is YNFKEQ in the germline V gene. CDR3 loop: CASSLTAGKNQPQHF. The CDR3 region has the DNA TGTGCCAGCAGCCTTACCGCGGGGAAAAATCAGCCCCAGCATTTT.

In the case of this clonotype: A read error may explain this, as a much larger clone is one base away. Here the CDR3 omits its conserved ending phenylalanine or tryptophan, so a read error is the likely source. V and J are TRBV10-3 and TRBJ2-1; no reliable D call. Per germline, CDR1 ENHRY and CDR2 SYGVKD. V shed 2 bases and J shed 10 bases, with 6 bases lying between them. The CDR3 is made up of 11 amino acids. The CDR3 coding sequence is TGTGCCATCAGTGAGAGGGCAGAGCAGTTCATC. This sequence encodes CAISERAEQFI.

As for this clonotype: A junction boundary mismatches the germline segment, possibly from a read error. The chain is built from TRBV12-3 or TRBV12-4 and TRBJ2-3; either TRBD1 or TRBD2 may supply D (5 bases each). CDR3 length: 14 residues. CDR3 sequence: CASSLAIGADTQYF. CDR3 coding DNA: TGTGCCAGCAGTCTAGCTATCGGGGCGGATACGCAGTATTTT.

This clonotype was counted at least ten times. The chain is built from TRBV29-1 and TRBJ2-3, with TRBD1 as a possible D gene (6 bases). The germline gives CDR1 SQVTM, CDR2 ANQGSEA. V lost 5 bases to trimming and J lost 5 bases, with 11 bases between them. The CDR3 loop spans 12 amino acids. The CDR3 bases are TGCAGCGTTAGTCAGGGGCGAGATACGCAGTATTTT. Translating it yields CSVSQGRDTQYF.

With respect to this clonotype: A clone one base away is much larger, so this may be a read error. The rearrangement uses TRBV11-1 and TRBJ2-2; 10 bases fit TRBD1. Germline loops: CDR1 SGHAT, CDR2 FQDESV (reference sequence). The CDR3 sequence is 15 residues long. The CDR3 protein is CANSPTGGGTGELFF. For the CDR3, the DNA is TGTGCCAACAGCCCGACAGGGGGCGGCACCGGGGAGCTGTTTTTT.

This clonotype was recorded once. V gene TRBV4-1 combines with J gene TRBJ2-2, with 11 nucleotides matching TRBD2. CDR1 is MGHRA and CDR2 is YSYEKL in the germline V gene. This CDR3 comprises 16 residues. Germline trimming cut 1 base from V and 5 bases from J; bases unmatched to any gene: 3. DNA for the CDR3: TGCGCCAGCAGCCAAGGAACTAGCGGGAGTACCGGGGAGCTGTTTTTT. It translates to CASSQGTSGSTGELFF.

Regarding this clonotype: The germline gene is not matched at one end of the junction; a read error may be the cause. V is TRBV11-2 and J is TRBJ2-1, with TRBD2 matching over 9 bases. This CDR3 has 16 residues. Germline values: CDR1 SGHAT, CDR2 FQNNGV. The CDR3 region has the DNA TGTGCCAGTAGCTCTCGCCCCAGCGGGAGGTTCTATGGGCAGTTCTTC. This encodes CASSSRPSGRFYGQFF.

On this clonotype itself: One end of the junction is discordant with germline, which a read error may explain. This chain connects TRBV11-2 to TRBJ2-3; TRBD2 might be the D (5 bases). Germline CDR1 is SGHAT and CDR2 is FQNNGV. This CDR3 has 15 residues. The CDR3 DNA sequence: TGTGCCAGCAGCTTAGGCCTAGCAGGCACAGATAAGCAGTATTTT. As protein: CASSLGLAGTDKQYF.

Points on this clonotype: At one of its ends the junction is not consistent with the germline gene, which may arise from a read error. V gene TRBV14 combines with J gene TRBJ2-5; possibly TRBD1 or TRBD2 for D (5 bases each). CDR1 and CDR2 (germline): SGHDN, FVKESK. This CDR3 comprises 17 residues. The CDR3 coding sequence is TGTGCCAGCAGCCAAGGAGCCTATGGAACGGGGCAAGAGACCCAGAACTTC. This sequence encodes CASSQGAYGTGQETQNF.

Concerning this clonotype itself: The conserved phenylalanine or tryptophan is not found at the CDR3 terminus, so this likely reflects a read error. It is unclear where the CDR3 begins or ends on the DNA, so no DNA is shown, and the CDR3 is as TCRdb lists it. J is TRBJ2-2 and V is TRBV12-3 or TRBV12-4; the table gives TRBD2 as D, unverified against the DNA. The CDR3 sequence runs 17 residues, both termini included. CDR3 amino acids: CASSSWTSGTNTGELFS.

V gene TRBV13 combines with J gene TRBJ2-1; the D gene is possibly TRBD1 (5 bases). The ends were cut back, 5 bases at V and 6 bases at J, with 11 bases in the middle. Germline V gene lookup returns CDR1 PRHDT and CDR2 FYEKMQ (reference sequence). This CDR3 region has 13 residues. Written as DNA, the CDR3 is TGTGCCAGCAGCCCCTCTAGGGGCAATGAGCAGTTCTTC. Its translation is CASSPSRGNEQFF. Full variable domain (rest looked up from reference TRBV13 and TRBJ2-1): AAGVIQSPRHLIKEKRETATLKCYPIPRHDTVYWYQQGPGQDPQFLISFYEKMQSDKGSIPDRFSAQQFSDYHSELNMSSLELGDSALYFCASSPSRGNEQFFGPGTRLTVL.

As for this clonotype: The junction and the germline gene differ at one end; a read error may be behind it. The chain uses TRBV6-1 and TRBJ2-7; 7 bases line up with TRBD1. Germline values: CDR1 MNHNS, CDR2 SASEGT. There are 15 residues in the CDR3. The CDR3 DNA reads as TGTGCCAGCAATGAAGAAACAGGGGCTTCCTACGAGCAGTACTTC. This encodes CASNEETGASYEQYF.

The chain recombines TRBV5-1 with TRBJ2-1; a weak D match, TRBD2 (6 bases). Germline V lookup: CDR1 SGHRS, CDR2 YFSETQ. CDR3 length equals 15 residues. V was clipped by 4 bases and J by 3 bases, with 14 bases between them. The chain's CDR3 is CASSAGLSFYNEQFF. In DNA form, the CDR3 reads TGCGCCAGCAGCGCGGGACTTAGCTTCTACAATGAGCAGTTCTTC.

This clonotype showed up just a few times. The chain combines TRBV6-6 with TRBJ2-6, with D possibly being TRBD2 (6 bases). This CDR3 region has 16 residues. The germline CDR1 and CDR2 sequences are MNHNY and SVGAGI (reference sequence). The V gene lost 7 bases and the J gene lost 0 bases, with 13 bases spanning the gap. The CDR3 sequence is CASTDAGSSGANVLTF. CDR3 bases: TGTGCCAGCACCGACGCCGGGAGCTCTGGGGCCAACGTCCTGACTTTC.